This T cell receptor (beta chain) stems from a study of beta chain features in type 1 diabetes (dated by TCRdb to 2016 to 2019). Regarding the complete study: Mean age, gender distribution, total cell number and subset yield did not differ between patients and healthy donors. Naive and central memory subsets were obtained from all 30 or so donors, but regulatory and stem cell-like memory subsets were isolated from only 8 patients and roughly 8 healthy donors. A total of roughly 99,000,000 sorted cells were examined across all samples, and the number of cells per subset was strongly correlated with RNA yield. The study compared the TCRB repertoires of sorted circulating CD4+ T cell subsets in recently diagnosed type 1 diabetes patients with those in matched healthy donors.

This clone was observed a handful of times. Its specific antigen is unknown. No much larger clone exists at a distance of one base, and base qualities are not known. The entire amount of isolated RNA was reverse transcribed using the High Capacity cDNA Reverse Transcription Kit, so the sequenced TCRB transcripts were expressed ones. Deep immunoSEQ sequencing was performed on naive, central memory and regulatory T cell samples, with an average of about 3.6 million total reads per sample. After sorted cells were lysed in RLT buffer, RNA was extracted with DNase-treated RNeasy Micro or Mini kits, with the choice depending on cell number. Each cell subset was processed on its own to prevent cross-contamination, while patient and healthy donor samples were processed together. The immunoSEQ multiplex PCR was used to amplify TCRB sequences from cDNA, generating 87-bp fragments that spanned the CDR3 region. Sequencing of the amplicons was performed on the Illumina HiSeq platform. The authors' analysis ran thus. PCR bias was corrected computationally using synthetic template baselines, and reads within Hamming distance 2 were collapsed, with unmergeable singletons discarded. Reads were aligned against IMGT so that V, D and J genes, CDR3 length and insertions or deletions at six rearrangement sites could be assigned. Within each subset, clonotype counts were normalized to sorted cell number, and only after that were true diversity and Gini coefficients computed with the tcR R package. The overlap coefficient, calculated on TCRB nucleotide sequences, was used to measure repertoire sharing. As a proxy for the pre-selection repertoire, out-of-frame TCRB sequences from naive cells were analyzed. As stored in TCRdb, this immuneACCESS dataset retains in-frame rearrangements with V and J assigned. A fraction of the clones does not appear; measured against another copy, unresolved V genes explain less than half of the discrepancy, and the remainder lacks a known reason. The V and J calls and the clone size are those of that table, but D and trimming were determined from the DNA. The sample table lists about 700,000 clones, 10% to 15% of them with a count of one. Approximately 0.022% of the sample is in the top ten clones.

The germline ends are 12 bases apart after V is trimmed by 3 bases and J by 0 bases. The germline V gene specifies SGHVS as CDR1 and FQNEAQ as CDR2. From cysteine to phenylalanine, the CDR3 is 16 amino acids long. Only the CDR3 DNA is retained, 48 bases long and in frame from the first base. Study-level results and caveats: Because small numbers of individuals were included in the HLA sub-analyses, any influence of HLA type on TCRB rearrangement was left unresolved. Naive, central memory and regulatory TCRB repertoires appeared to be more alike among patients than among healthy donors. A moderate but significant shortening of TCRB CDR3 length was observed in type 1 diabetes patients in all four CD4+ subsets. Sequencing cDNA rather than genomic DNA could over-represent highly expressing activated cells, although activation and CD3 levels did not differ between groups. PCR might favor shorter templates, but patient and control samples were amplified and corrected together, so any skew would affect both groups equally. Patients with type 1 diabetes made fewer insertions and deleted more nucleotides at VDJ recombination sites, implying thymic rearrangement abnormalities.

A single peripheral blood draw of about 116 mL on average was collected from each donor into heparinised tubes. A BD FACSAria II and a panel including CD45RO, CCR7, CD25, CD127, CD95 and CD27 were used to sort naive, central memory, regulatory and stem cell-like memory CD4+ T cells. Every sorted population had a purity above 98%. PBMCs were isolated right away by Lymphoprep density gradient centrifugation and were stained directly, without culture. So that batch effects would be minimized, each experiment stained and sorted samples in pairs, pairing one healthy donor with one patient. The specimen sequenced was naive CD4+ T cells from blood. The label giving this sample's cell subset or site can be read as: true naive CD4+ T cells. This chain is built from TRBV7-8 and TRBJ1-3; the D gene lacks a confident call. The clonotype comes from a man younger than 35 with type 1 diabetes. The CDR3 reads as follows: CASSFSQLHSGNTIYF. Here is the DNA: TGTGCCAGCAGCTTCAGCCAGCTTCACTCTGGAAACACCATATATTTT.